This T cell receptor (beta chain) is from a study of post-analysis software for immune sequencing data. V lost 3 bases to trimming and J lost 10 bases, with 22 bases between them. The CDR3 extends over 15 amino acids. Germline assignment: CDR1 DFQATT and CDR2 SNEGSKA (reference sequence). Study-level results: Roughly 5 TRBV segments (TRBV5-6, TRBV5-1 and TRBV20-1 among them) occurred more frequently in patients than in controls. Samples made in the same batch grouped tightly together by F measure. The normalized Chao1 diversity of multiple sclerosis patients was significantly lower than that of controls.

Regarding this clonotype: The antigen remains unidentified.

Sequencing libraries made from TCR beta cDNA carried unique molecular identifiers. TCRdb reanalysed the PCR reads using MiXCR and keeps one entry per CDR3 protein. Seen here are roughly 670,000 distinct CDR3 sequences, about 60% observed once, and the top ten hold approximately 10%. This TCR derives from a girl aged 2-10 years with multiple sclerosis. The chain links TRBV20-1 to TRBJ2-1; D may be TRBD1 or TRBD2 (9 bases each). Sequencing input: blood. CDR3 in amino acids: CSARSDRGGLAEQFF. Here the CDR3 DNA reads TGCAGTGCTAGGTCGGACAGGGGTGGACTAGCGGAGCAGTTCTTC.